This entry is about one T cell receptor (beta chain). This clonotype was counted at least ten times. There is no known antigen for this receptor. Base qualities are not at hand, and no much larger clone is one base apart. The entry originates in a study of Graves' ophthalmopathy and Graves' hyperthyroidism (dated by TCRdb to the late 2010s). Concerning the study at large: Peripheral blood was collected at initial diagnosis, prior to any treatment. In more than five hyperthyroidism patients, the T-cell repertoires found in thyroid tissue were compared with those found in blood. To tell Graves' ophthalmopathy apart from Graves' hyperthyroidism, and to predict which patients would progress to ophthalmopathy, the study relied on TCR beta repertoire signatures. Following sample collection, hyperthyroidism patients were given methimazole at a starting dose of 30 mg daily, and ophthalmopathy patients were given high-dose intravenous methylprednisolone. In total, 135 blood samples were TCR-sequenced: under 45 ophthalmopathy, 80 or so hyperthyroidism and some 17 hyperthyroidism-to-ophthalmopathy patients. To explore V-J signatures that distinguish ophthalmopathy from hyperthyroidism, a discovery set of 100 patients was enrolled, made up of roughly 41 with ophthalmopathy and roughly 57 with stable hyperthyroidism. An independent validation cohort comprised some 19 hyperthyroidism patients and some 16 patients who later progressed from hyperthyroidism to ophthalmopathy. For training and testing, the 80 to 100 patients in the discovery cohort were randomly divided in a 7:3 ratio.

For repertoire sequencing, TCR beta CDR3 regions were amplified from RNA transcripts. HTBI primers and the Qiagen OneStep RT-PCR kit were used in a first-round RT-PCR, which was followed by a second-round multiplex PCR, size selection and purification. Libraries were sequenced paired-end with 100 bp reads on an Illumina HiSeq2000. The authors' pipeline ran thus. SOAPnuke was used to process the reads, removing any read that contained adapters or uncalled bases, had a mean Phred below 15, or lacked an exact match to the constant primer or identifier. COPE v1.2.5 was used to merge the high-quality paired reads. Clonotypes were defined as unique nucleotide sequences and were aligned to IMGT TRB V, D and J references using MiTCR v1.1. The analysis was limited to V-J combinations with a frequency above 0.0001, which together covered approximately 99% of the repertoires. A TCR clonal expansion and chaos score per V-J combination was defined as the ratio of F50 clonal expansion to chaos observed in the TCRdist matrix. Welch's t-statistics and random forest were used to reduce the features to 13 V-J combinations, which were then used as input to a naive Bayes classifier. The similarity between thyroid and blood repertoires was quantified using the Morisita-Horn index. The public reads were quality trimmed at Q25 with fastp and then assembled into clones with MiXCR by TCRdb, keeping productive beta chains. Rows are unified per CDR3 protein, each entry keeping the most common DNA and genes. TCRdb's processing, not the authors', yielded these V and J calls. This sample has some 170,000 distinct CDR3 sequences in its table, and approximately 40% of those were observed once. The biggest ten clones account for about 9.5% of the sample.

Ophthalmopathy patients had moderately to severely active disease, Clinical Activity Score of at least 3, NOSPECS grade of at least 4, and disease duration under 3 months. Patients with other autoimmune diseases, uncontrolled infections, pregnancy or lactation were excluded. Clinical symptoms, serum thyroxine, TRAb, thyroid ultrasound and orbital computed tomography formed the basis of the diagnosis. PBMCs were isolated from about 10 ml of fresh peripheral blood by Ficoll-Paque density gradient centrifugation. Trizol reagent was used to extract the total RNA, and its quality was then checked on an Agilent 2100 Bioanalyzer. Summary of the overall study and its limitations: Most of the expanded thyroid clonotypes with a frequency above 0.001 were also detected in blood, and it was suggested that the thyroid immune response may be reflected by blood repertoires. No statistical method was used to predetermine the sample size, and group allocation was not hidden from the investigators. In cross-validation, the 13-signature model distinguished ophthalmopathy from stable hyperthyroidism with 87.88% sensitivity and about 81% specificity, while in the test set the corresponding values were approximately 79% and 70%. In validation, the model predicted ophthalmopathy progression with 55% to 71% sensitivity and roughly 78% specificity; around twelve predicted patients were CT-confirmed with GO in a median of around 6.5 months.

This clonotype was sampled from a man in his thirties or forties with Graves' ophthalmopathy. Donor details come from another sample of the same person, matched by shared clones. The sequenced sample consisted of peripheral blood.

This receptor carries the CDR3 CASSFGRQTNQPQHF. The DNA sequence reads TGTGCCAGCAGCTTTGGGCGGCAAACCAATCAGCCCCAGCATTTT. Recombination connected TRBV7-2 to TRBJ1-5, with an unclear D gene assignment. The germline V gene sets CDR1 to SGHTA and CDR2 to FQGNSA. Taken from cysteine to phenylalanine, the CDR3 has 15 residues. The kept DNA is CDR3 alone, 45 bases in frame from the first base. The junction carries 12 bases between V and J, which are trimmed by 3 bases and 3 bases respectively.